A selection of T cell receptor beta chains follows, all from one sample in a study of blood T cell repertoires in COVID-19. Using immunoSEQ multiplex PCR, the repertoire was profiled, and TCRdb retains in-frame clones only, with some absent. The table has nearly 80,000 clones, roughly 80% seen once. Material: peripheral blood. These receptors were collected from a woman in her sixties or seventies with acute or convalescent COVID-19. Each CDR3 is given with its conserved first and last residue. The order of the fields is D gene, V gene, clone size, J gene, CDR3 DNA, CDR3 protein. D genes are given only for firm matches. The listing skips clone size in some rows; elsewhere it reads once, few, many or a size class.

>TRBD2|TRBV4-1|once|TRBJ2-5
TGCGCCAGCAGCTCACCTTTAGCGGGAGGGGCGGAGACCCAGTACTTC
CASSSPLAGGAETQYF
>-|TRBV6-5|-|TRBJ1-1
TGTGCCAGCAGTCGGACACTGAACACTGAAGCTTTCTTT
CASSRTLNTEAFF
>TRBD1|TRBV19|-|TRBJ1-5
TGTGCCAGTAGTGCGGGACAGGTTAGCAATCAGCCCCAGCATTTT
CASSAGQVSNQPQHF
>TRBD1|TRBV5-1|few|TRBJ2-7
TGCGCCAGCAGCCGGGACAGGGTCTACGAGCAGTACTTC
CASSRDRVYEQYF
>-|TRBV5-5|once|TRBJ1-1
TGTGCCAGCAGCTTGGAAGGTGGGAGGGCTGCTGAAGCTTTCTTT
CASSLEGGRAAEAFF
>-|TRBV11-2|-|TRBJ2-2
TGTGCCAGCAGCCTCGGGTCCGTAACCGGGGAGCTGTTTTTT
CASSLGSVTGELFF
>TRBD2|TRBV6-5|-|TRBJ2-3
TGTGCCAGCAGCTCCGGAAGCGGGAGACCAGATACGCAGTATTTT
CASSSGSGRPDTQYF
>-|TRBV3-1/TRBV3-2|-|TRBJ2-7
TGTGCCAGCAGCCAACAGGGTCAATACGAGCAGTACTTC
CASSQQGQYEQYF
>TRBD2|TRBV7-2|few|TRBJ2-3
TGTGCCAGCAGCTTCAGGACTAGCGGGAGGGATACGCAGTATTTT
CASSFRTSGRDTQYF
>TRBD1|TRBV11-2|-|TRBJ2-7
TGTGCCAGCAGCCTTGGACAGGGAAGCTCCTACGAGCAGTACTTC
CASSLGQGSSYEQYF
>-|TRBV9|-|TRBJ2-3
TGTGCCAGCAGCCCCACGGAGGGGTTTGGGGATACGCAGTATTTT
CASSPTEGFGDTQYF
>TRBD1|TRBV5-5|-|TRBJ2-1
TGTGCCAGCAGCTCCGGGACAGGGAGTTACAATGAGCAGTTCTTC
CASSSGTGSYNEQFF
>-|TRBV23-1|-|TRBJ1-2
TGCGCCAGCAGTCAATTTTTAGGGGTGGGCGGCTACACCTTC
CASSQFLGVGGYTF
>-|TRBV10-2|-|TRBJ2-2
TGCGCCAGCAGTGATTGGAACAGGGAGAACACCGGGGAGCTGTTTTTT
CASSDWNRENTGELFF
>TRBD1|TRBV30|-|TRBJ1-2
TGTGCCTGGAGTGTCAGGACAGGTGGCTACACCTTC
CAWSVRTGGYTF
>TRBD2|TRBV3-1/TRBV3-2|-|TRBJ2-2
TGTGCCAGCAGCTCTACACCGGGACTAGCGGGACGGGATACCGGGGAGCTGTTTTTT
CASSSTPGLAGRDTGELFF
>TRBD1|TRBV7-9|-|TRBJ1-1
TGTGCCAGCAGCTTAGGAGGGGGTTTTATGACAGGGGCGAACACTGAAGCTTTCTTT
CASSLGGGFMTGANTEAFF
>TRBD1|TRBV5-1|-|TRBJ2-2
TGCGCCAGCAGCCCTGGGACAGGGTTGGCCGGGGAGCTGTTTTTT
CASSPGTGLAGELFF
>-|TRBV27|-|TRBJ1-2
TGTGCCAGCAGCCCGGACTGGAAGTATGGCTACACCTTC
CASSPDWKYGYTF
>-|TRBV19|-|TRBJ2-1
TGTGCCAGTAGTATGGGAGCGACAAGCTCCTACAATGAGCAGTTCTTC
CASSMGATSSYNEQFF
>-|TRBV5-8|few|TRBJ2-5
TGTGCCAGCAGCTTGGGACTAGGGGAGACCCAGTACTTC
CASSLGLGETQYF
>TRBD1|TRBV24-1|-|TRBJ2-7
TGTGCCACCAGTGTTCGGCATTGGTTTGGGGGACAGGGGACCTACGAGCAGTACTTC
CATSVRHWFGGQGTYEQYF
>TRBD1|TRBV6-6|-|TRBJ2-7
TGTGCCAGCAGTCAACCGGGACAGGGGAGCTACGAGCAGTACTTC
CASSQPGQGSYEQYF
>-|TRBV5-6|-|TRBJ2-2
TGTGCCAGCAGACGGACAGCGAACACCGGGGAGCTGTTTTTT
CASRRTANTGELFF
>-|TRBV25-1|-|TRBJ2-7
TGTGCCAGCAGTGAGGGTGGAGGGCCAATAAGTGGCGAGCAGTACTTC
CASSEGGGPISGEQYF
>-|TRBV5-5|-|TRBJ2-1
TGTGCCAGCAGCCCGACCGGGGATCGGTACAATGAGCAGTTCTTC
CASSPTGDRYNEQFF
>-|TRBV4-1|-|TRBJ2-7
TGCGCCAGCAGCCAAGGGCCAGGCGGGGCCTACGAGCAGTACTTC
CASSQGPGGAYEQYF
>-|TRBV2|few|TRBJ2-5
TGTGCCAGCACCCGACTCCCGACGGAGACCCAGTACTTC
CASTRLPTETQYF
>TRBD1|TRBV9|-|TRBJ1-2
TGTGCCAGCAGCCCACAGGGGGCCGTTGGCTATGGCTACACCTTC
CASSPQGAVGYGYTF
>-|TRBV27|-|TRBJ1-2
TGTGCCAGCAGCCTAGGGGGGGGTAGGAGCTATGGCTACACCTTC
CASSLGGGRSYGYTF
>-|TRBV11-2|-|TRBJ1-5
TGTGCCAGCAGGAACGGGGGGGGTGAGTCTTGTCAGCCCCAGCATTTT
CASRNGGGESCQPQHF
>-|TRBV2|hyperexpanded|TRBJ2-7
TGTGCCAGCAGTGAATGGGCGGGAACGAGCTCCTACGAGCAGTACTTC
CASSEWAGTSSYEQYF
>-|TRBV5-8|-|TRBJ1-2
TGTGCCAGCAGCAGAGGGCTGGACCGCTATGGCTACACCTTC
CASSRGLDRYGYTF
>TRBD1|TRBV19|-|TRBJ2-7
TGTGCCAGTAGTTTACGGCTGCCACTCGACAGGGTCCCCTACGAGCAGTACTTC
CASSLRLPLDRVPYEQYF
>-|TRBV7-6|-|TRBJ2-1
TGTGCCAGCAGCTTGACAGACTCCACGTTTGATGAGCAGTTCTTC
CASSLTDSTFDEQFF
>TRBD1|TRBV30|-|TRBJ1-1
TGTGCCTTTTCAGGGACAGAAGAAGCTTTCTTT
CAFSGTEEAFF
>-|TRBV10-3|-|TRBJ1-2
TGTGCCATCAGTCAAGGCAGGGGTGGTAGCTATGGCTACACCTTC
CAISQGRGGSYGYTF
>-|TRBV6-5|-|TRBJ2-1
TGTGCCAGCAGTTACTCGAGGGGGAATGAGCAGTTCTTC
CASSYSRGNEQFF
>TRBD2|TRBV5-5|-|TRBJ2-7
TGTGCCAGCAGCAGGGAGGGTACAGGCCTCGAGCAGTACTTC
CASSREGTGLEQYF
>-|TRBV14|-|TRBJ1-3
TGTGCCAGCAGCCAAGGCGGGGGTATTAGAAACACCATATATTTT
CASSQGGGIRNTIYF
>TRBD2|TRBV7-3|-|TRBJ2-1
TGTGCCAGCAGTTTTCGCCCGGGACTAGATAGTAGTGAGCAGTTCTTC
CASSFRPGLDSSEQFF
>-|TRBV7-2|-|TRBJ1-3
TGTGCCAGCAGCTTAGAAGGACAGACTTATGGAAACACCATATATTTT
CASSLEGQTYGNTIYF
>TRBD1|TRBV6-6|-|TRBJ2-2
TGTGCCAGCCGAACCGGGACAGAGAACACCGGGGAGCTGTTTTTT
CASRTGTENTGELFF
>TRBD1|TRBV6-4|-|TRBJ2-2
TGTGCCAGCAGCTCCGGGACAGCCACCGGGGAGCTGTTTTTT
CASSSGTATGELFF
>TRBD2|TRBV3-1/TRBV3-2|few|TRBJ2-1
TGTGCCAGCAGCCAAGCCCGGACTAGCGGCGATGAGCAGTTCTTC
CASSQARTSGDEQFF
>TRBD1|TRBV10-3|many|TRBJ1-5
TGTGCCATCAGTGGGGACAGGGGGACTAGCAATCAGCCCCAGCATTTT
CAISGDRGTSNQPQHF
>TRBD2|TRBV29-1|-|TRBJ2-1
TGCAGCGGGTGGACTAGCGGGGTCGATGAGCAGTTCTTC
CSGWTSGVDEQFF